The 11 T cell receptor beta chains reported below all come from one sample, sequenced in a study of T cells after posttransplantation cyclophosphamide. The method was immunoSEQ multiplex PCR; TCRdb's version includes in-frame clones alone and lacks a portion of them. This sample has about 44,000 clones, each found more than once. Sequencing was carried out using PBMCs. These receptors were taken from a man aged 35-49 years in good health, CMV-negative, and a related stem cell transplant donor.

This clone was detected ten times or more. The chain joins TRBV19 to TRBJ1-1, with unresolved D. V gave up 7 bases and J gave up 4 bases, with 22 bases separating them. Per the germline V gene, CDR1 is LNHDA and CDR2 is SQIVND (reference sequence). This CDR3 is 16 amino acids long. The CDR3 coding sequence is TGTGCCAGTATCCGCCGGTCCGGGTCCTCCGTCACTGAAGCTTTCTTT. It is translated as CASIRRSGSSVTEAFF.

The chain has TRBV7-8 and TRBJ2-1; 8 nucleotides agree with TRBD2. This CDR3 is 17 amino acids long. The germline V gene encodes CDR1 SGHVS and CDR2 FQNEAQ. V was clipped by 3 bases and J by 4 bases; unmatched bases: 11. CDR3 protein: CASSFHKREGLYNEQFF. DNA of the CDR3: TGTGCCAGCAGCTTCCACAAACGGGAGGGCCTTTACAATGAGCAGTTCTTC. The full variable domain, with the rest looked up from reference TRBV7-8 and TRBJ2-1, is GAGVSQSPRYKVAKRGQDVALRCDPISGHVSLFWYQQALGQGPEFLTYFQNEAQLDKSGLPSDRFFAERPEGSVSTLKIQRTQQEDSAVYLCASSFHKREGLYNEQFFGPGTRLTVL.

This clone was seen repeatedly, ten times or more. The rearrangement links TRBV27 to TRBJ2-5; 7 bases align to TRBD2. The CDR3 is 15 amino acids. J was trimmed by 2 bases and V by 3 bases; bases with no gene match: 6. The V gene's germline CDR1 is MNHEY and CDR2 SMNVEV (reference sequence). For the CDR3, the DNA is TGTGCCAGCAGTTTCACCTGGGGGGGACAAGAGACCCAGTACTTC. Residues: CASSFTWGGQETQYF.

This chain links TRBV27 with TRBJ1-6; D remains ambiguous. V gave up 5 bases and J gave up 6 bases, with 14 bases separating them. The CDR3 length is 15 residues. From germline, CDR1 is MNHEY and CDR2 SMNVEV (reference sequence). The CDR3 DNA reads TGTGCCAGCAGTCCCCCCTCATACTCTAATTCACCCCTCCACTTT. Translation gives CASSPPSYSNSPLHF.

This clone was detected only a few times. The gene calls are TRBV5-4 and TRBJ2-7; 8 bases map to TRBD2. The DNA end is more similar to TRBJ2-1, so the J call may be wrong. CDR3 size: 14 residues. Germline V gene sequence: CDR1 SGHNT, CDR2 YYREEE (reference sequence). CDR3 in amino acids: CASSLGGGYNEQFF. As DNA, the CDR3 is TGTGCCAGCAGCTTGGGCGGGGGGTACAATGAGCAGTTCTTC.

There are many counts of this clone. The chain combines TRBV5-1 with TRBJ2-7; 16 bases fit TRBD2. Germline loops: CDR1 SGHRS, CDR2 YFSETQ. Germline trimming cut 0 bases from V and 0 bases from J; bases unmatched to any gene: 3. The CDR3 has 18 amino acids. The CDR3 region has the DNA TGCGCCAGCAGCTTGGCCGGGACTAGCGGGAGGGCCTCCTACGAGCAGTACGTC. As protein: CASSLAGTSGRASYEQYV.

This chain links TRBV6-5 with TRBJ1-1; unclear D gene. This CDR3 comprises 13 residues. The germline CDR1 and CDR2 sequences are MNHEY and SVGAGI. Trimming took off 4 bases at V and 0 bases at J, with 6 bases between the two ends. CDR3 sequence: CASSSQLNTEAFF. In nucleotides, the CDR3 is TGTGCCAGCAGTTCCCAGTTGAACACTGAAGCTTTCTTT.

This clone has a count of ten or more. DNA of the CDR3: TGTGCCAGCAGGTCAGGAAGCTCCTATAATTCACCCCTCCACTTT. It encodes CASRSGSSYNSPLHF. The chain has TRBV2 and TRBJ1-6; no clear D gene. Germline V gene sequence: CDR1 SNHLY, CDR2 FYNNEI. The CDR3 is made up of 15 amino acids. Trimming stripped 6 bases from V and 0 bases from J, with 9 bases between.

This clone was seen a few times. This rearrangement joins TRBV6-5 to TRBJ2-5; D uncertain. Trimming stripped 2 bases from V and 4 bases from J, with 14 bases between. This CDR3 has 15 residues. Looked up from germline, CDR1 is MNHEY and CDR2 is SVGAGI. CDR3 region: CASSYQPLRAETQYF. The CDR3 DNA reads TGTGCCAGCAGTTACCAACCCCTCCGCGCAGAGACCCAGTACTTC.

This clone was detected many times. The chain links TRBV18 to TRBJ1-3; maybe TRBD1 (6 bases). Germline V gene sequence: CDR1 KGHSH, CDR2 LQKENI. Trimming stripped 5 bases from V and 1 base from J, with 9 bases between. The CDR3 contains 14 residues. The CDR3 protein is CASSTGQSGNTIYF. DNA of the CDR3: TGTGCCAGCTCAACGGGACAATCTGGAAACACCATATATTTT.

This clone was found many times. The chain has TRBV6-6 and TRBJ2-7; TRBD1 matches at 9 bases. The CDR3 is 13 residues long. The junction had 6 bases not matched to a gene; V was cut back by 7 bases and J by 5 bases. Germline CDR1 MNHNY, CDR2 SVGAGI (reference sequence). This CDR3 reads CASTARTGDEQYF. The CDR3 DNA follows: TGTGCCAGCACCGCCAGGACAGGGGACGAGCAGTACTTC.